This T cell receptor beta chain was profiled in a study of identical twins. CDR3 length: 14 amino acids. CDR1 and CDR2 (germline): SGHTA, FQGNSA. V was shortened by 7 bases and J by 10 bases, with 17 bases between the two germline ends. A universal primer site was created by template switching, with the cDNA bearing unique molecular identifiers. TCRdb re-analysed the 5' RACE reads in MiXCR, keeping a single row per CDR3 protein. The sample carries around 470,000 distinct CDR3 sequences, approximately 15% recorded once. The same data also went into a second study, on yellow fever vaccine responses in identical twins.

The sequence was obtained from a young woman in good health. Sequenced sample: CD4+ T cells sorted from blood. The V call is TRBV7-2, the J call TRBJ1-6, with D possibly matching TRBD1 (5 bases). The CDR3 region is CASTQTRVGSPLHF. Here the CDR3 DNA reads TGTGCCAGCACCCAGACCAGGGTTGGGTCACCCCTCCACTTT.